The T cell receptor beta chain described here comes from a study of T cell responses to AZD1222 COVID-19 vaccine. The table came from immunoSEQ multiplex PCR; TCRdb's copy has only in-frame clones and leaves some out. This sample has approximately 99,000 clones; roughly 84% occur once, and the top ten carry around 3.2%. The source is an adult in good health. This material consisted of peripheral blood, taken on day 0 of AZD1222 vaccination.

CDR3 protein: CASRWNRYTDTQYF. CDR3 bases: TGCGCCAGCAGATGGAACAGGTACACAGATACGCAGTATTTT. The chain combines TRBV5-1 with TRBJ2-3; a weak D match, TRBD1 (5 bases). Germline V gives CDR1 SGHRS, CDR2 YFSETQ. The V gene lost 5 bases and the J gene lost 2 bases, with 12 bases spanning the gap. The CDR3 extends over 14 amino acids.